These 26 T cell receptor beta chains originate from one sample sequenced in a study of cytomegalovirus exposure and HLA in healthy donors. It was with 60 Vbeta and 13 Jbeta primers that the PCR ran. Measured with immunoSEQ multiplex PCR; TCRdb has only the in-frame clones, and not every one. The sample holds 50,000 to 65,000 clones, roughly 84% seen once. The sequenced material came from PBMCs. These TCRs come from a woman younger than 35 in good health and CMV-seronegative.

The J gene is TRBJ2-2, the V gene TRBV14; D gene unclear. Germline CDR1 reads SGHDN; CDR2 reads FVKESK. CDR3 length equals 14 residues. V was shortened by 0 bases and J by 3 bases, with 5 bases between the two germline ends. CDR3 nucleotide sequence: TGTGCCAGCAGCCAAGATCTAGACACCGGGGAGCTGTTTTTT. It codes for CASSQDLDTGELFF. Looking up the rest from reference TRBV14 and TRBJ2-2 gives the full variable domain: EAGVTQFPSHSVIEKGQTVTLRCDPISGHDNLYWYRRVMGKEIKFLLHFVKESKQDESGMPNNRFLAERTGGTYSTLKVQPAELEDSGVYFCASSQDLDTGELFFGEGSRLTVL.

The chain has TRBV6-1 and TRBJ2-1; 11 bases are shared with TRBD2. The CDR3 is made up of 15 amino acids. Germline CDR1 and CDR2: MNHNS and SASEGT. CDR3 loop: CVAKKGLAGHDEQFF. The CDR3 nucleotides read TGTGTCGCTAAGAAAGGACTAGCGGGCCATGATGAGCAGTTCTTC.

The V gene is TRBV19, the J gene TRBJ2-1, with D perhaps matching TRBD1 (5 bases). Between the trimmed V and J ends, which lost 9 bases and 2 bases, there was a span of 14 bases. The CDR3 covers 14 residues. Per germline, CDR1 LNHDA and CDR2 SQIVND (reference sequence). CDR3 sequence: CASQLADTYNEQFF. In DNA, the CDR3 is TGTGCCAGCCAATTGGCGGACACCTACAATGAGCAGTTCTTC.

The J gene is TRBJ2-1, the V gene TRBV5-1; 10 bases map to TRBD1. The CDR3 runs 16 residues. Germline V lookup: CDR1 SGHRS, CDR2 YFSETQ. The J segment lost 5 bases and the V segment lost 4 bases, leaving 9 bases of the junction unmatched. The chain's CDR3 is CASSDHDRGRDNEQFF. CDR3 sequence (DNA): TGCGCCAGCAGCGACCACGACAGGGGGCGCGACAATGAGCAGTTCTTC.

The rearrangement links TRBV28 to TRBJ2-7; 12 bases align to TRBD2. V dropped 5 bases and J dropped 1; count of bases not matched to a gene: 3. Germline-derived CDR1 and CDR2 are MDHEN and SYDVKM. The CDR3 is made up of 15 amino acids. The CDR3 spells CASSRTSGTSYEQYF. In DNA form, the CDR3 reads TGTGCCAGCAGTCGGACTAGCGGGACATCCTACGAGCAGTACTTC.

V and J are TRBV11-2 and TRBJ1-3; 8 bases are shared with TRBD1. Trimming took 4 bases from V and 6 from J; bases not matched to a gene: 8. The germline V gene has CDR1 SGHAT and CDR2 FQNNGV. This CDR3 contains 15 residues. The CDR3 is CASSSRDRGANTIYF. The CDR3 DNA follows: TGTGCCAGCAGCTCGAGAGACAGGGGAGCAAACACCATATATTTT.

This chain connects TRBV20-1 to TRBJ2-1; D remains unclear. The germline CDR1 and CDR2 sequences are DFQATT and SNEGSKA (reference sequence). There are 11 residues in the CDR3. Trimming stripped 5 bases from V and 8 bases from J, with 10 bases between. The CDR3 loop reads CSAPRSYEQFF. As DNA, the CDR3 is TGCAGTGCTCCCCGGAGTTATGAGCAGTTCTTC.

The V gene is TRBV9, the J gene TRBJ2-7; 11 nucleotides match TRBD2. This CDR3 comprises 14 residues. Per the germline V gene, CDR1 is SGDLS and CDR2 is YYNGEE. Trimming took 4 bases from V and 0 from J; bases not matched to a gene: 0. The CDR3 nucleotides are TGTGCCAGCAGCACTAGCGGGAGCTCCTACGAGCAGTACTTC. Its protein product is CASSTSGSSYEQYF.

The J gene is TRBJ1-3, the V gene TRBV4-1; D gene ambiguous. Germline assignment: CDR1 MGHRA and CDR2 YSYEKL. The length of the CDR3 is 16 residues. Trimming cost V 4 bases and J 0 bases, with 13 bases left between them. CDR3 amino acids: CASSRREMSSGNTIYF. DNA for the CDR3: TGCGCCAGCAGCCGCCGGGAGATGAGCTCTGGAAACACCATATATTTT.

This clone was seen more than once but under ten times. Compared with germline, one end of the junction differs, possibly owing to a read error. The chain recombines TRBV6-4 with TRBJ2-6; weak D call: TRBD1 (5 bases). The CDR3 totals 14 residues. The V gene's germline CDR1 is MRHNA and CDR2 SNTAGT. The CDR3 DNA follows: TGTGCCAGCAGTGACAACTCTGGGGCCAACGGCCTGACTTTC. This gives the protein CASSDNSGANGLTF.

This chain uses TRBV9 with TRBJ1-5, with D possibly being TRBD1 (6 bases). V was pared by 4 bases and J by 4 bases, with 21 bases between. The V gene's germline CDR1 is SGDLS and CDR2 YYNGEE. This CDR3 is 17 amino acids long. Written as DNA, the CDR3 is TGTGCCAGCAGCTTCAGTTGGGGGGAGGGGGATAATCAGCCCCAGCATTTT. It is translated as CASSFSWGEGDNQPQHF.

A single count supports this clone. For the CDR3, the DNA is TGTGCCAGCAGTGAAGCGCAGGCGAAGAGCTCCTACGAGCAGTACTTC. This translates into CASSEAQAKSSYEQYF. V usage is TRBV6-1 and J usage is TRBJ2-7; no reliable D call. Germline values: CDR1 MNHNS, CDR2 SASEGT. The CDR3 spans 16 residues. V was clipped by 0 bases and J by 0 bases, with 12 bases between them.

This clone came up once. The gene calls are TRBV13 and TRBJ2-1, with 10 bases aligning to TRBD1. CDR1 is PRHDT and CDR2 is FYEKMQ in the germline V gene (reference sequence). This CDR3 is built from 16 residues. Trimming removed 3 bases from V and 4 bases from J; junction bases left unmatched: 6. CDR3 sequence reads: CASSLQTGGIYNEQFF. The CDR3 nucleotides are TGTGCCAGCAGCTTGCAGACAGGGGGCATTTACAATGAGCAGTTCTTC.

A few counts support this clone. The gene calls are TRBV5-5 and TRBJ2-7; maybe TRBD2 (5 bases). Germline CDR1 and CDR2: SGHKS and YYEKEE (reference sequence). Trimming shortened V by 3 bases and J by 0 bases, and 10 bases separated the two germline ends. The CDR3 is 14 residues long. The CDR3 DNA sequence: TGTGCCAGCAGCTCCCCAGCGGCCTCCTACGAGCAGTACTTC. It translates to CASSSPAASYEQYF.

The chain's CDR3 is CSAFARGTEAFF. Written as DNA, the CDR3 is TGCAGCGCGTTCGCCAGGGGTACTGAAGCTTTCTTT. The J gene is TRBJ1-1, the V gene TRBV29-1, with D possibly matching TRBD1 (6 bases). Per germline, CDR1 SQVTM and CDR2 ANQGSEA. V was pared by 7 bases and J by 5 bases, with 14 bases between. The CDR3 covers 12 residues.

This clone was detected only a few times. The chain carries TRBV28 and TRBJ1-2, with 8 nucleotides matching TRBD1. The CDR3 covers 14 residues. V trimming: 6 bases; J trimming: 8 bases; junction bases outside the gene matches: 11. Germline loops: CDR1 MDHEN, CDR2 SYDVKM. CDR3 sequence (DNA): TGTGCCAGCAGGTTAGGACAGGGTTTGGGCGGCTACACCTTC. This gives the protein CASRLGQGLGGYTF.

This chain links TRBV4-1 with TRBJ1-2; D gene unclear. The CDR3 extends over 11 amino acids. V was shortened by 8 bases and J by 1 base, with 5 bases between the two germline ends. Per the germline V gene, CDR1 is MGHRA and CDR2 is YSYEKL. The CDR3 nucleotides read TGCGCCAGCCGGGATAACTATGGCTACACCTTC. This gives the protein CASRDNYGYTF.

This chain joins TRBV29-1 and TRBJ2-3; 7 positions agree with TRBD2. The CDR3 loop spans 14 amino acids. Germline CDR1 reads SQVTM; CDR2 reads ANQGSEA. V lost 5 bases, J lost 4 bases, and 9 bases stayed unmatched. The CDR3 sequence: CSVRVGREADTQYF. CDR3 sequence (DNA): TGCAGCGTTAGGGTTGGACGGGAGGCAGATACGCAGTATTTT.

The table lists this clone with a count of one. The chain couples TRBV7-8 to TRBJ2-5, with 10 bases matching TRBD1. This CDR3 has 15 amino acids. Germline trimming cut 5 bases from V and 1 base from J; bases unmatched to any gene: 4. CDR1 is SGHVS and CDR2 is FQNEAQ in the germline V gene. The CDR3 nucleotides are TGTGCCAGCAGCCCGGGACAGGGGATCCAAGAGACCCAGTACTTC. Its translation is CASSPGQGIQETQYF.

V gene TRBV5-1 combines with J gene TRBJ2-3; 10 bases match TRBD1. CDR3 length: 15 residues. CDR1 and CDR2 from the germline V gene are SGHRS and YFSETQ. Trimming took 2 bases from V and 1 from J; bases not matched to a gene: 1. The DNA of the CDR3 is TGCGCCAGCAGCTTAGGGACAGGGGGCACAGATACGCAGTATTTT. It is translated as CASSLGTGGTDTQYF. The variable domain in full, with the rest retrieved from reference TRBV5-1 and TRBJ2-3, is KAGVTQTPRYLIKTRGQQVTLSCSPISGHRSVSWYQQTPGQGLQFLFEYFSETQRNKGNFPGRFSGRQFSNSRSEMNVSTLELGDSALYLCASSLGTGGTDTQYFGPGTRLTVL.

This chain links TRBV2 with TRBJ2-5; TRBD1 agrees at 7 bases. Germline V gene sequence: CDR1 SNHLY, CDR2 FYNNEI. V lost 8 bases to trimming and J lost 4 bases; unmatched junction nucleotides: 13. The CDR3 is made up of 15 amino acids. In DNA, the CDR3 is TGTGCCAGCTACAAGATCCCTAACAGGGGAGAGACCCAGTACTTC. This codes for CASYKIPNRGETQYF.

The genes are TRBV19 and TRBJ1-5; the D gene is possibly TRBD1 (5 bases). CDR1 is LNHDA, CDR2 SQIVND, per germline (reference sequence). Trimming stripped 4 bases from V and 0 bases from J, with 16 bases between. This CDR3 is 17 amino acids long. CDR3 region: CASSRDFSTLSNQPQHF. The DNA of the CDR3 is TGTGCCAGTAGTAGGGACTTCTCTACTCTTAGCAATCAGCCCCAGCATTTT.

The genes are TRBV4-1 and TRBJ2-1; TRBD2 matches at 8 bases. The CDR3 spans 17 residues. Trimming removed 0 bases from V and 0 bases from J; junction bases left unmatched: 4. Germline CDR1 is MGHRA and CDR2 is YSYEKL. The CDR3 bases are TGCGCCAGCAGCCAAGAAAAAGGGACTAGCTCCTACAATGAGCAGTTCTTC. This codes for CASSQEKGTSSYNEQFF.

This chain uses TRBV10-3 with TRBJ2-3; no reliable D call. V lost 10 bases and J 2 bases, leaving 13 bases between the germline ends. Germline CDR1 ENHRY, CDR2 SYGVKD. The CDR3 length is 13 residues. The CDR3 sequence is CATEGDSTDTQYF. Here the CDR3 DNA reads TGTGCCACCGAAGGAGATTCCACAGATACGCAGTATTTT.

The chain couples TRBV7-7 to TRBJ2-2, with 10 bases fitting TRBD1. V was clipped by 5 bases and J by 0 bases; unmatched bases: 21. The CDR3 extends over 22 amino acids. Germline V CDR1 and CDR2: SSHAT, FNYEAQ (reference sequence). This chain's CDR3 is CASSPHRSLGTGDLANTGELFF. CDR3 DNA sequence: TGTGCCAGCAGCCCCCACCGGTCTTTGGGGACAGGGGACCTTGCGAACACCGGGGAGCTGTTTTTT. The whole variable domain, filled in from reference TRBV7-7 and TRBJ2-2, reads GAGVSQSPRYKVTKRGQDVTLRCDPISSHATLYWYQQALGQGPEFLTYFNYEAQPDKSGLPSDRFSAERPEGSISTLTIQRTEQRDSAMYRCASSPHRSLGTGDLANTGELFFGEGSRLTVL.

CDR3 sequence reads: CASSNAGMNTEAFF. The CDR3 DNA follows: TGTGCCAGCTCTAATGCGGGGATGAACACTGAAGCTTTCTTT. The chain carries TRBV18 and TRBJ1-1; D is ambiguous. CDR1 KGHSH and CDR2 LQKENI come from the germline V gene. Trimming pared 6 bases from V and 0 bases from J, leaving 11 bases between. There are 14 residues in the CDR3.